The present TCR beta chain was sequenced within a study of control samples from healthy donors and cancer patients. The method was immunoSEQ multiplex PCR; TCRdb's version includes in-frame clones alone and lacks a portion of them. The sample consists of a few hundred thousand clones, around 90% of them appearing once. The sequenced material came from PBMCs. This receptor was identified in a man in his forties or fifties with head and neck cancer.

The CDR3 loop is CAWREGWDTIYF. CDR3 DNA: TGTGCCTGGAGGGAGGGGTGGGACACCATATATTTT. The chain is built from TRBV30 and TRBJ1-3, with D possibly being TRBD1 (5 bases). V lost 3 bases and J 8 bases, leaving 11 bases between the germline ends. The CDR3 totals 12 residues. Germline-derived CDR1 and CDR2 are GTSNPN and SVGIG (reference sequence).